Following are 32 T cell receptor beta chains from one sample sequenced in a study of control samples from healthy donors and cancer patients. Method: immunoSEQ multiplex PCR; TCRdb's copy keeps in-frame clones and lacks some. The sample carries around 84,000 clones, 91% recorded once. The sequenced sample was blood. These receptors were collected from a young man in good health.

V usage is TRBV5-1 and J usage is TRBJ1-3; the match to TRBD1 covers 8 bases. The CDR3 contains 17 residues. CDR1 is SGHRS, CDR2 YFSETQ, per germline. The trim removed 4 bases at V and 1 base at J, leaving 10 bases unmatched. The CDR3 DNA sequence: TGCGCCAGCAGCCTGAGCCTCCGGACAGGGTCTGGAAACACCATATATTTT. Translated, it gives CASSLSLRTGSGNTIYF.

The chain has TRBV5-1 and TRBJ2-3; TRBD2 might be the D (6 bases). This CDR3 comprises 15 residues. Germline CDR1 reads SGHRS; CDR2 reads YFSETQ. Trimming cost V 3 bases and J 0 bases, with 11 bases left between them. This chain's CDR3 is CASSWGDPSTDTQYF. DNA of the CDR3: TGCGCCAGCAGCTGGGGGGATCCCAGCACAGATACGCAGTATTTT.

The chain joins TRBV11-1 to TRBJ2-5, with D unresolved. CDR1 SGHAT and CDR2 FQDESV come from the germline V gene (reference sequence). V lost 5 bases, J lost 5 bases, and 12 bases lay in between. The CDR3 spans 13 residues. CDR3 in amino acids: CASSPSTQETQYF. The CDR3, as DNA: TGTGCCAGCAGCCCGTCCACGCAGGAGACCCAGTACTTC.

V and J are TRBV7-3 and TRBJ2-5, with D unresolved. CDR3 length: 14 residues. CDR1 and CDR2 (germline): SGHTA, FQGTGA. The ends were cut back, 3 bases at V and 5 bases at J, with 13 bases in the middle. CDR3 nucleotides: TGTGCCAGCAGCTTGAGTGTGGTGGGGGAGACCCAGTACTTC. As protein: CASSLSVVGETQYF.

V and J are TRBV5-1 and TRBJ2-2; D perhaps matches TRBD2 (5 bases). This CDR3 is built from 16 residues. Germline-derived CDR1 and CDR2 are SGHRS and YFSETQ. V was clipped by 0 bases and J by 0 bases, with 9 bases between them. This chain's CDR3 is CASSLVPGTNTGELFF. The CDR3 DNA follows: TGCGCCAGCAGCTTGGTTCCGGGGACGAACACCGGGGAGCTGTTTTTT.

As for this clone: A junction boundary mismatches the germline segment, possibly from a read error. The rearrangement uses TRBV7-2 and TRBJ2-7; 12 bases fit TRBD2. CDR1 is SGHTA and CDR2 is FQGNSA in the germline V gene. This CDR3 is built from 16 residues. The CDR3 nucleotides read TGTGCCAGCAGCCTAGCGGGAGGGGAGAGCTCCTACGAGCAGTACTTC. Its protein is CASSLAGGESSYEQYF.

This chain links TRBV24-1 with TRBJ2-7; TRBD1 agrees at 7 bases. V trimming: 4 bases; J trimming: 0 bases; junction bases outside the gene matches: 5. The V gene's germline CDR1 is KGHDR and CDR2 SFDVKD. The CDR3 is 15 amino acids. Here the CDR3 reads CATSERDRISYEQYF. The DNA of the CDR3 is TGTGCCACCAGTGAAAGGGACAGAATCTCCTACGAGCAGTACTTC.

V gene TRBV2 combines with J gene TRBJ1-4; D possibly corresponds to TRBD1 (6 bases). This CDR3 is built from 14 residues. The germline CDR1 and CDR2 sequences are SNHLY and FYNNEI. V was cut by 4 bases and J by 6 bases, with 12 bases left in between. For the CDR3, the DNA is TGTGCCAGCAGTGTAGGGGGAGGGGATGAAAAACTGTTTTTT. Translating it yields CASSVGGGDEKLFF.

The V call is TRBV9, the J call TRBJ2-7, with TRBD1 as a possible D gene (7 bases). This CDR3 is built from 17 residues. Trimming took off 0 bases at V and 2 bases at J, with 18 bases between the two ends. CDR1 is SGDLS, CDR2 YYNGEE, per germline. CDR3: CASSVAPGGDSTYEQYF. The CDR3, as DNA: TGTGCCAGCAGCGTAGCCCCTGGAGGGGACAGCACCTACGAGCAGTACTTC. The full variable domain, in which reference TRBV9 and TRBJ2-7 provide the parts outside the CDR3, is DSGVTQTPKHLITATGQRVTLRCSPRSGDLSVYWYQQSLDQGLQFLIQYYNGEERAKGNILERFSAQQFPDLHSELNLSSLELGDSALYFCASSVAPGGDSTYEQYFGPGTRLTVT.

The chain joins TRBV29-1 to TRBJ2-5; D unresolved. In germline, CDR1 is SQVTM, CDR2 ANQGSEA. This CDR3 is built from 10 residues. V was cut by 7 bases and J by 5 bases, with 8 bases left in between. CDR3 sequence (DNA): TGCAGCGGCTTCGTGGAGACCCAGTACTTC. Its protein is CSGFVETQYF. The full variable domain, with the rest looked up from reference TRBV29-1 and TRBJ2-5, is SAVISQKPSRDICQRGTSLTIQCQVDSQVTMMFWYRQQPGQSLTLIATANQGSEATYESGFVIDKFPISRPNLTFSTLTVSNMSPEDSSIYLCSGFVETQYFGPGTRLLVL.

This clone has a handful of counts. The V and J genes are TRBV18 and TRBJ1-4, with 8 bases aligning to TRBD1. Per germline, CDR1 KGHSH and CDR2 LQKENI. The CDR3 is 18 residues long. The trim removed 3 bases at V and 5 bases at J, leaving 14 bases unmatched. CDR3 loop: CASSPAGTGLKTNEKLFF. Written as DNA, the CDR3 is TGTGCCAGCTCACCCGCCGGGACAGGCCTAAAAACCAATGAAAAACTGTTTTTT. The entire variable domain, with the rest obtained from reference TRBV18 and TRBJ1-4, is as follows: NAGVMQNPRHLVRRRGQEARLRCSPMKGHSHVYWYRQLPEEGLKFMVYLQKENIIDESGMPKERFSAEFPKEGPSILRIQQVVRGDSAAYFCASSPAGTGLKTNEKLFFGSGTQLSVL.

The rearrangement links TRBV18 to TRBJ1-1; 11 bases map to TRBD1. The CDR3 sequence is 15 residues long. V was clipped by 4 bases and J by 5 bases; unmatched bases: 6. CDR1 and CDR2 (germline): KGHSH, LQKENI. As DNA, the CDR3 is TGTGCCAGCTCACGACGGACAGGGGGCTATACTGAAGCTTTCTTT. Its protein product is CASSRRTGGYTEAFF.

The chain uses TRBV28 and TRBJ2-2, with 8 bases identical to TRBD2. CDR3 length: 16 residues. Germline V gives CDR1 MDHEN, CDR2 SYDVKM. V shed 4 bases and J 6 bases; nucleotides not matched to a gene: 10. CDR3 in amino acids: CASSSPGAGASGELFF. The DNA for the CDR3 is TGTGCCAGCAGTTCGCCAGGAGCGGGAGCATCCGGGGAGCTGTTTTTT.

This chain joins TRBV7-9 and TRBJ2-5; D perhaps matches TRBD2 (6 bases). The CDR3 is 14 residues long. The germline CDR1 and CDR2 sequences are SEHNR and FQNEAQ (reference sequence). V was clipped by 1 base and J by 5 bases, with 11 bases between them. CDR3 nucleotide sequence: TGTGCCAGCAGCTTAGACCGGGGGACGGAGACCCAGTACTTC. Translated: CASSLDRGTETQYF.

The J gene is TRBJ1-6, the V gene TRBV28; D is possibly TRBD1 (5 bases). V was clipped by 6 bases and J by 5 bases, with 14 bases between them. The germline V gene has CDR1 MDHEN and CDR2 SYDVKM. There are 15 residues in the CDR3. CDR3 residues: CASSAPGGDNSPLHF. CDR3 DNA sequence: TGTGCCAGCAGCGCCCCGGGGGGGGATAATTCACCCCTCCACTTT.

This clone was counted a few times. The rearrangement uses TRBV6-5 and TRBJ2-1; D remains unclear. CDR1 is MNHEY and CDR2 is SVGAGI in the germline V gene. The CDR3 length is 12 residues. V was pared by 5 bases and J by 0 bases, with 2 bases between. The CDR3 sequence: CASSPSYNEQFF. CDR3 sequence (DNA): TGTGCCAGCAGTCCCTCCTACAATGAGCAGTTCTTC.

This chain connects TRBV19 to TRBJ2-7, with 11 nucleotides matching TRBD2. Germline V gene sequence: CDR1 LNHDA, CDR2 SQIVND (reference sequence). V dropped 0 bases and J dropped 3; count of bases not matched to a gene: 10. The length of the CDR3 is 18 residues. The CDR3: CASSIDPPSGRFVYEQYF. The CDR3 DNA reads as TGTGCCAGTAGTATAGATCCCCCTAGCGGGAGGTTTGTCTACGAGCAGTACTTC.

This rearrangement joins TRBV13 to TRBJ1-2; TRBD1 might be the D (5 bases). CDR3 length equals 17 residues. The V gene's germline CDR1 is PRHDT and CDR2 FYEKMQ (reference sequence). The V end was cut by 5 bases, the J end by 1 base, with 20 bases between. CDR3 nucleotides: TGTGCCAGCAGCCTAAAGGGACCGTCGGGGAATAACTATGGCTACACCTTC. Its protein is CASSLKGPSGNNYGYTF.

The chain carries TRBV6-5 and TRBJ1-5; tentative D call: TRBD1 (6 bases). This CDR3 has 15 residues. Trimming cost V 5 bases and J 2 bases, with 13 bases left between them. CDR1 MNHEY and CDR2 SVGAGI come from the germline V gene. Here the CDR3 DNA reads TGTGCCAGCAGTCCACAGGGTCGGGGCAATCAGCCCCAGCATTTT. Its protein product is CASSPQGRGNQPQHF.

In DNA form, the CDR3 reads TGTGCCAGCACAACCCCAGGGGGCGCAGGGTATGGCTACACCTTC. It encodes CASTTPGGAGYGYTF. The chain joins TRBV28 to TRBJ1-2; 8 bases map to TRBD1. Germline CDR1 and CDR2: MDHEN and SYDVKM. The CDR3 runs 15 residues. The ends lost 7 bases at V and 5 bases at J; junction bases unmatched: 12.

V and J are TRBV2 and TRBJ2-7; no firm D call. V was clipped by 1 base and J by 2 bases, with 12 bases between them. The CDR3 length is 15 residues. The germline V gene encodes CDR1 SNHLY and CDR2 FYNNEI. The CDR3 reads CASSEVAGTTYEQYF. CDR3 bases: TGTGCCAGCAGTGAAGTCGCTGGAACTACCTACGAGCAGTACTTC.

This clone has just one count. The CDR3 sequence: CASSLAGGSNEQFF. The CDR3 DNA is TGCGCCAGCAGCCTAGCGGGGGGTAGTAATGAGCAGTTCTTC. The J gene is TRBJ2-1, the V gene TRBV4-1, with 10 bases that match TRBD2. The CDR3 spans 14 residues. Trimming at V came to 4 bases and at J to 7 bases, leaving 4 bases not matched to a gene. In germline, CDR1 is MGHRA, CDR2 YSYEKL.

The chain has TRBV6-2 or TRBV6-3 and TRBJ2-1, with 11 bases lining up with TRBD2. Unmatched junction bases numbered 2, after V lost 4 bases and J lost 9 bases. Germline V lookup: CDR1 MNHEY, CDR2 SVGEGT. The CDR3 is 13 residues long. The CDR3 protein is CASSSTSGSEQFF. The CDR3 DNA reads as TGTGCCAGCAGTTCCACTAGCGGGAGTGAGCAGTTCTTC.

This sequence joins TRBV3-1 (or the pseudogene TRBV3-2) and TRBJ2-1; TRBD2 might be the D (5 bases). Trimming removed 6 bases from V and 7 bases from J, with 10 bases in between. The CDR3 totals 12 residues. The germline V gene has CDR1 LGHDT and CDR2 YNNKEL (reference sequence). The CDR3 nucleotides read TGTGCCAGCAGGGTCGGGGTAAATGAGCAGTTCTTC. It encodes CASRVGVNEQFF.

The chain is built from TRBV14 and TRBJ1-2; D is ambiguous. Germline V lookup: CDR1 SGHDN, CDR2 FVKESK. This CDR3 spans 15 amino acids. Trimming stripped 2 bases from V and 1 base from J, with 11 bases between. This CDR3 reads CASSQSWQNNYGYTF. As DNA, the CDR3 is TGTGCCAGCAGCCAAAGTTGGCAGAATAACTATGGCTACACCTTC.

The rearrangement uses TRBV5-1 and TRBJ2-5; the match to TRBD2 covers 8 bases. The germline gives CDR1 SGHRS, CDR2 YFSETQ. V shed 7 bases and J 2 bases; nucleotides not matched to a gene: 10. This CDR3 comprises 15 residues. Written as DNA, the CDR3 is TGCGCCAGCGGTGCGGGAGGTGGAGGGCAAGAGACCCAGTACTTC. Its translation is CASGAGGGGQETQYF.

This chain joins TRBV7-2 and TRBJ2-3; 8 bases fit TRBD1. The CDR3 consists of 16 residues. The ends lost 5 bases at V and 2 bases at J; junction bases unmatched: 9. The germline gives CDR1 SGHTA, CDR2 FQGNSA. This chain's CDR3 is CASSRQGQEFTDTQYF. In nucleotides, the CDR3 is TGTGCCAGCAGCCGGCAGGGACAGGAATTCACAGATACGCAGTATTTT.

This rearrangement joins TRBV27 to TRBJ1-6; perhaps TRBD1 as D (5 bases). Trimming stripped 3 bases from V and 6 bases from J, with 12 bases between. Germline lookup yields CDR1 MNHEY and CDR2 SMNVEV (reference sequence). This CDR3 contains 15 residues. The CDR3 spells CASSFGDGFNSPLHF. The DNA for the CDR3 is TGTGCCAGCAGTTTTGGGGACGGCTTTAATTCACCCCTCCACTTT.

The chain recombines TRBV2 with TRBJ2-5; D might be TRBD1 (5 bases). CDR3 length equals 14 residues. The V and J ends lost 7 bases and 4 bases respectively, with 16 bases between them. Germline V gene lookup returns CDR1 SNHLY and CDR2 FYNNEI. This CDR3 is CASKPPYRGETQYF. DNA of the CDR3: TGTGCCAGCAAGCCCCCTTATAGGGGAGAGACCCAGTACTTC.

The chain has TRBV5-1 and TRBJ1-5; D perhaps matches TRBD1 (5 bases). Germline V gene data show CDR1 as SGHRS and CDR2 as YFSETQ. V lost 4 bases to trimming and J lost 4 bases, with 12 bases between them. The CDR3 is 14 residues long. This CDR3 reads CASSPVDRNQPQHF. The CDR3 nucleotides are TGCGCCAGCAGCCCTGTCGACAGAAATCAGCCCCAGCATTTT.

The gene calls are TRBV3-1 (or the pseudogene TRBV3-2) and TRBJ1-1; D call uncertain. V was shortened by 1 base and J by 8 bases, with 8 bases between the two germline ends. From germline, CDR1 is LGHDT and CDR2 YNNKEL (reference sequence). The CDR3 loop spans 12 amino acids. The CDR3 sequence: CASSQVSGEAFF. CDR3 nucleotides: TGTGCCAGCAGCCAAGTGTCCGGGGAAGCTTTCTTT.

This clone was seen a single time. The chain carries TRBV19 and TRBJ1-5, with D possibly TRBD1 on 5 matching bases. The germline V and J ends were trimmed by 0 bases and 4 bases, with 13 bases remaining between them. This CDR3 has 16 amino acids. Looked up from germline, CDR1 is LNHDA and CDR2 is SQIVND (reference sequence). The CDR3 nucleotides are TGTGCCAGTAGTATAGACCACCCCCGACAGAATCAGCCCCAGCATTTT. Protein: CASSIDHPRQNQPQHF.